These 28 T cell receptor beta chains were all obtained from the same sample, sequenced in a study of CD8 T cells in Susac syndrome. With random hexamers, reverse transcription was performed on about 0.5 to 1 ug of RNA. MiXCR was run by TCRdb on the immunoSEQ multiplex PCR reads, yielding one entry per CDR3 protein. Of about 73,000 distinct CDR3 sequences listed, about 95% are singletons. The sequenced sample was CD8+ T cells from PBMCs. The receptors here all came from a human donor with multiple sclerosis.

This clonotype was observed once. The genes are TRBV6-2 or TRBV6-3 and TRBJ2-3; 8 bases map to TRBD2. Germline trimming cut 2 bases from V and 6 bases from J; bases unmatched to any gene: 19. Germline V gene lookup returns CDR1 MNHEY and CDR2 SVGEGT. The CDR3 runs 19 residues. The CDR3 nucleotides are TGTGCCAGCAGTTACACCCGAGCCGGGGGGGCCTTCTTTAGGGATACGCAGTATTTT. It is translated as CASSYTRAGGAFFRDTQYF.

The chain links TRBV6-5 to TRBJ2-1, with no clear D. Trimming removed 8 bases at V and 0 bases at J, with 5 bases between. CDR1 is MNHEY and CDR2 is SVGAGI in the germline V gene. The CDR3 extends over 12 amino acids. The DNA for the CDR3 is TGTGCCAGCGGTCTCTCCTACAATGAGCAGTTCTTC. This translates into CASGLSYNEQFF.

This clonotype was detected only once. The rearrangement joins TRBV19 to TRBJ1-1, with D unresolved. V was clipped by 5 bases and J by 8 bases, with 12 bases between them. Germline V CDR1 and CDR2: LNHDA, SQIVND (reference sequence). The CDR3 is made up of 12 amino acids. The chain's CDR3 is CASSDPEREAFF. The CDR3 nucleotides are TGTGCCAGTAGTGACCCCGAGCGAGAAGCTTTCTTT.

This chain joins TRBV7-9 and TRBJ1-2, with unresolved D. CDR3 size: 13 residues. Looked up from germline, CDR1 is SEHNR and CDR2 is FQNEAQ (reference sequence). The V gene lost 3 bases and the J gene lost 11 bases, with 16 bases spanning the gap. The CDR3 region has the DNA TGTGCCAGCAGCTTCGCGGGCGCCGTCGGTTACACCTTC. Translating it yields CASSFAGAVGYTF.

This chain joins TRBV3-1 and TRBJ2-5; D unclear. Trimming took 6 bases from V and 5 from J, leaving 13 bases between them. Germline values: CDR1 LGHDT, CDR2 YNNKEL (reference sequence). The CDR3 consists of 13 residues. CDR3 region: CASSQFGWETQYF. In DNA form, the CDR3 reads TGTGCCAGCAGTCAATTTGGGTGGGAGACCCAGTACTTC.

V usage is TRBV12-3 or TRBV12-4 and J usage is TRBJ1-2; D unclear. CDR3 length: 12 residues. Trimming pared 6 bases from V and 6 bases from J, leaving 11 bases between. CDR3 loop: CASSPRPHGYTF. The CDR3 nucleotides are TGTGCCAGCAGCCCCCGACCCCATGGCTACACCTTC.

The chain employs TRBV7-9 and TRBJ1-1; D possibly corresponds to TRBD1 (6 bases). There are 14 residues in the CDR3. The germline gives CDR1 SEHNR, CDR2 FQNEAQ (reference sequence). V was shortened by 4 bases and J by 2 bases, with 11 bases between the two germline ends. CDR3 amino acids: CASSSGRGNTEAFF. The CDR3 nucleotides read TGTGCCAGCAGCTCGGGCAGGGGTAACACTGAAGCTTTCTTT.

The chain has TRBV3-1 and TRBJ1-1; TRBD1 matches 10 bases. CDR3 length: 19 residues. With 3 bases clipped from V and 0 bases from J, the junction kept 13 bases outside the gene matches. Germline CDR1 LGHDT, CDR2 YNNKEL (reference sequence). Here the CDR3 reads CASSQPGTGVGIMNTEAFF. DNA of the CDR3: TGTGCCAGCAGCCAGCCCGGGACAGGGGTCGGGATTATGAACACTGAAGCTTTCTTT.

This chain connects TRBV7-9 to TRBJ2-2; no reliable D call. V lost 3 bases to trimming and J lost 7 bases, with 3 bases between them. Germline CDR1 and CDR2: SEHNR and FQNEAQ (reference sequence). The CDR3 has 11 residues. The CDR3 sequence is CASSFRGELFF. The DNA for the CDR3 is TGTGCCAGCAGCTTTCGCGGGGAGCTGTTTTTT.

The chain links TRBV6-5 to TRBJ1-2; weak D call: TRBD1 (6 bases). CDR3 length: 14 amino acids. V dropped 2 bases and J dropped 2 bases, with 9 bases sitting between them. CDR1 is MNHEY and CDR2 is SVGAGI in the germline V gene. The CDR3 sequence: CASSYRGDNYGYTF. For the CDR3, the DNA is TGTGCCAGCAGTTACAGGGGGGACAACTATGGCTACACCTTC.

The gene calls are TRBV5-6 and TRBJ2-7; D is possibly TRBD2 (6 bases). V lost 4 bases and J lost 2, with 13 bases in between. The V gene's germline CDR1 is SGHDT and CDR2 YYEEEE. This CDR3 is built from 14 residues. The CDR3 nucleotides read TGTGCCAGCAGCGCCGAGAGGGAGGCCTACGAGCAGTACTTC. It encodes CASSAEREAYEQYF.

The chain combines TRBV3-1 with TRBJ2-1, with a possible D match to TRBD2 (7 bases). There are 20 residues in the CDR3. The V gene's germline CDR1 is LGHDT and CDR2 YNNKEL (reference sequence). Deletions cut 4 bases from V and 0 bases from J, with 25 bases between. The CDR3 region has the DNA TGTGCCAGCAGCCCCACGGGGGAATCTAGTGGGGGGGCCTCCTACAATGAGCAGTTCTTC. Encoded protein: CASSPTGESSGGASYNEQFF.

This clonotype was seen only once. V is TRBV29-1 and J is TRBJ2-1; D may be TRBD2 (5 bases). CDR1 and CDR2 from the germline V gene are SQVTM and ANQGSEA. The CDR3 has 13 amino acids. With 3 bases removed from V and 6 bases from J, the gap between germline ends came to 12 bases. The CDR3 sequence is CSVDKGRGNEQFF. CDR3 nucleotide sequence: TGCAGCGTTGACAAGGGTCGGGGCAATGAGCAGTTCTTC.

This chain uses TRBV6-1 with TRBJ1-2; D gene unclear. This CDR3 region has 17 residues. V was shortened by 7 bases and J by 2 bases, with 23 bases between the two germline ends. Germline-derived CDR1 and CDR2 are MNHNS and SASEGT. CDR3 bases: TGTGCCAGCACTAAAAGGGTGTCAGTGAGCCTCAACTATGGCTACACCTTC. This sequence encodes CASTKRVSVSLNYGYTF.

The chain uses TRBV11-1 and TRBJ1-1, with D perhaps TRBD1 (6 bases). The CDR3 loop spans 18 amino acids. Trimming took off 1 base at V and 0 bases at J, with 18 bases between the two ends. CDR1 is SGHAT and CDR2 is FQDESV in the germline V gene (reference sequence). Here the CDR3 reads CASSLGPHREEMNTEAFF. As DNA, the CDR3 is TGTGCCAGCAGCTTAGGGCCTCACAGGGAGGAGATGAACACTGAAGCTTTCTTT.

CDR3 in amino acids: CASSEAPAVAYEQYF. The DNA for the CDR3 is TGTGCCAGCAGTGAAGCCCCAGCGGTGGCGTACGAGCAGTACTTC. The V gene is TRBV2, the J gene TRBJ2-7, with TRBD2 as a possible D gene (5 bases). V dropped 0 bases and J dropped 4 bases, with 13 bases sitting between them. Germline values: CDR1 SNHLY, CDR2 FYNNEI. The CDR3 contains 15 residues.

The chain recombines TRBV6-5 with TRBJ2-2; tentatively, D is TRBD2 (6 bases). The CDR3 is 14 residues long. The V gene's germline CDR1 is MNHEY and CDR2 SVGAGI. V lost 8 bases to trimming and J lost 7 bases, with 17 bases between them. For the CDR3, the DNA is TGTGCCAGCGACGTGACAGCGGGTGTCGGGGAGCTGTTTTTT. This gives the protein CASDVTAGVGELFF.

J is TRBJ2-1 and V is TRBV4-1, with D perhaps matching TRBD1 (6 bases). The CDR3 contains 15 residues. Per germline, CDR1 MGHRA and CDR2 YSYEKL. V lost 1 base to trimming and J lost 7 bases, with 14 bases between them. CDR3 nucleotide sequence: TGCGCCAGCAGCCAAGGAGGTCAGGGGAGAAATGAGCAGTTCTTC. It translates to CASSQGGQGRNEQFF.

The genes are TRBV27 and TRBJ1-1; D is undetermined. Germline V gives CDR1 MNHEY, CDR2 SMNVEV (reference sequence). The CDR3 has 13 amino acids. Between the trimmed V and J ends, which lost 2 bases and 4 bases, there was a span of 8 bases. The CDR3 loop is CASSLGSSTEAFF. CDR3 bases: TGTGCCAGCAGTTTAGGGTCGAGCACTGAAGCTTTCTTT.

The chain links TRBV19 to TRBJ1-1, with unresolved D. The CDR3 extends over 12 amino acids. In germline, CDR1 is LNHDA, CDR2 SQIVND (reference sequence). The germline V and J ends were trimmed by 7 bases and 4 bases, with 10 bases remaining between them. This chain's CDR3 is CASTIGGTEAFF. CDR3 nucleotides: TGTGCCAGTACCATTGGTGGCACTGAAGCTTTCTTT. Looking up the rest from reference TRBV19 and TRBJ1-1 gives the full variable domain: DGGITQSPKYLFRKEGQNVTLSCEQNLNHDAMYWYRQDPGQGLRLIYYSQIVNDFQKGDIAEGYSVSREKKESFPLTVTSAQKNPTAFYLCASTIGGTEAFFGQGTRLTVV.

The V and J genes are TRBV27 and TRBJ2-6; D uncertain. The CDR3 loop spans 14 amino acids. Germline V CDR1 and CDR2: MNHEY, SMNVEV (reference sequence). Trimming stripped 2 bases from V and 4 bases from J, with 6 bases between. The CDR3 nucleotides are TGTGCCAGCAGTTTAGAGTCCGGGGCCAACGTCCTGACTTTC. Protein: CASSLESGANVLTF.

In this sample, this clonotype turned up a few times. This chain joins TRBV2 and TRBJ1-2, with 7 bases that match TRBD1. The CDR3 runs 15 residues. V dropped 11 bases and J dropped 6; count of bases not matched to a gene: 18. CDR1 is SNHLY, CDR2 FYNNEI, per germline. The CDR3 reads CAGESDVTGEDGYTF. Here the CDR3 DNA reads TGTGCCGGAGAGTCTGATGTAACAGGGGAGGATGGCTACACCTTC.

This chain joins TRBV2 and TRBJ1-5, with unresolved D. This CDR3 is built from 15 residues. Germline CDR1 and CDR2: SNHLY and FYNNEI. Trimming took 6 bases from V and 5 from J, leaving 17 bases between them. CDR3 region: CASRAAVESHQPQHF. The CDR3 DNA reads as TGTGCCAGCAGGGCAGCGGTGGAATCACATCAGCCCCAGCATTTT.

The chain employs TRBV18 and TRBJ2-2; TRBD1 aligns across 7 bases. There are 15 residues in the CDR3. The germline V gene has CDR1 KGHSH and CDR2 LQKENI. V lost 4 bases and J lost 1; bases outside the gene matches: 3. The CDR3, as DNA: TGTGCCAGCTCACAAGACAGGGTGAACACCGGGGAGCTGTTTTTT. Translated: CASSQDRVNTGELFF.

V and J are TRBV7-2 and TRBJ2-1, with TRBD2 identical over 11 bases. From germline, CDR1 is SGHTA and CDR2 FQGNSA. With 3 bases clipped from V and 5 bases from J, the junction kept 6 bases outside the gene matches. CDR3 length: 16 residues. The CDR3 loop reads CASSFPTSGVDNEQFF. DNA of the CDR3: TGTGCCAGCAGCTTCCCGACTAGCGGGGTCGACAATGAGCAGTTCTTC.

This sequence joins TRBV7-3 and TRBJ1-1; unclear D gene. Trimming stripped 1 base from V and 2 bases from J, with 11 bases between. CDR1 and CDR2 (germline): SGHTA, FQGTGA. This CDR3 has 15 residues. The DNA of the CDR3 is TGTGCCAGCAGCTTAATCGGTGGCTTTAACACTGAAGCTTTCTTT. It translates to CASSLIGGFNTEAFF. Complete variable domain (other parts from reference TRBV7-3 and TRBJ1-1): GAGVSQTPSNKVTEKGKYVELRCDPISGHTALYWYRQSLGQGPEFLIYFQGTGAADDSGLPNDRFFAVRPEGSVSTLKIQRTERGDSAVYLCASSLIGGFNTEAFFGQGTRLTVV.

V and J are TRBV12-3 or TRBV12-4 and TRBJ2-1, with TRBD1 matching 8 bases. This CDR3 has 13 amino acids. Trimming took 8 bases from V and 4 from J; bases not matched to a gene: 4. DNA for the CDR3: TGTGCCAGCGGGGACAGGTGGTACAATGAGCAGTTCTTC. Its translation is CASGDRWYNEQFF.

This clonotype was observed once. The rearrangement uses TRBV7-6 and TRBJ2-5; D may match TRBD1 or TRBD2 (5 bases each). Looked up from germline, CDR1 is SGHVS and CDR2 is FNYEAQ. V was shortened by 7 bases and J by 5 bases, with 20 bases between the two germline ends. The CDR3 sequence is 15 residues long. This chain's CDR3 is CASTPSWAEGETQYF. The CDR3 region has the DNA TGTGCCAGCACCCCTTCTTGGGCCGAGGGGGAGACCCAGTACTTC.